The rows below give T cell receptor beta chains drawn from one sample of a study of blood T cell repertoires in COVID-19. Sequenced by immunoSEQ multiplex PCR; TCRdb stores in-frame clones only, minus some. This table has around 41,000 clones, 88% appearing once. The sample was peripheral blood. The receptor set was obtained from a human donor in a cohort sampled during active COVID-19. Each CDR3 is given with its conserved first and last residue. D genes are given only for firm matches. Size is omitted from some rows. Given values are once, few, many or a class for expanded clones.

>TRBD2|TRBJ2-2|TRBV4-2|NA
TGTGCCAGCAGCCAACCGGGACTAGCGGACACCGGGGAGCTGTTTTTT
CASSQPGLADTGELFF
>TRBD1|TRBJ1-5|TRBV19|NA
TGTGCCAGTAGTATGGGTGGACAGGGAGAACAGCCCCAGCATTTT
CASSMGGQGEQPQHF
>TRBD1|TRBJ2-6|TRBV5-8|NA
TGTGCCAGCAGCTTGGTAGGGGGCGTTCTTTCTGGGGCCAACGTCCTGACTTTC
CASSLVGGVLSGANVLTF
>NA|TRBJ1-1|TRBV30|NA
TGTGCCTGGAGTGTTGGCAGCAGGACTGAAGCTTTCTTT
CAWSVGSRTEAFF
>NA|TRBJ1-2|TRBV24-1|NA
TGTGCCACCAGTTCAGGGGTCACTAACTATGGCTACACCTTC
CATSSGVTNYGYTF
>NA|TRBJ2-5|TRBV5-6|NA
TGTGCCAGCAGCTTGCGGGGGACGGCGCGGGAGACCCAGTACTTC
CASSLRGTARETQYF
>TRBD2|TRBJ2-1|TRBV28|NA
TGTGCCAGCAGTACGGGACTACAAAGCTCCTACAATGAGCAGTTCTTC
CASSTGLQSSYNEQFF
>NA|TRBJ1-2|TRBV6-6|once
TGTGCCAGCAGTTACTCGAACATATTGCCCTATGGCTACACCTTC
CASSYSNILPYGYTF
>NA|TRBJ1-5|TRBV13|NA
TGTGCCAGCAGCTTAAACAGGGCACCCAATCAGCCCCAGCATTTT
CASSLNRAPNQPQHF
>TRBD1|TRBJ2-7|TRBV27|NA
TGTGCCAGCAGTCCCCGGGACAGGGTCTCCTACGAGCAGTACTTC
CASSPRDRVSYEQYF
>NA|TRBJ2-4|TRBV23-1|NA
TGCGCCAGCAGTCGGGCCCACTTAGCCAAAAACATTCAGTACTTC
CASSRAHLAKNIQYF
>TRBD2|TRBJ2-3|TRBV18|NA
TGTGCCAGCTCCGGGACTAGCGGCACAGATACGCAGTATTTT
CASSGTSGTDTQYF
>NA|TRBJ2-5|TRBV7-8|NA
TGTGCCAGCAGCTTAGTTACATCGGAGACCCAGTACTTC
CASSLVTSETQYF
>TRBD1|TRBJ1-2|TRBV3-1/TRBV3-2|NA
TGTGCCAGCAGCCACCGGACAGGGGGTGATGGCTACACCTTC
CASSHRTGGDGYTF
>TRBD1|TRBJ1-2|TRBV2|NA
TGTGCCAGCAGGGCGACAGGGTACGAGGGCTACACCTTC
CASRATGYEGYTF
>NA|TRBJ1-1|TRBV5-1|few
TGCGCCAGCAGCATCGGACAGCCGGGTCGTGAGGAAGCTTTCTTT
CASSIGQPGREEAFF
>TRBD2|TRBJ2-2|TRBV5-6|NA
TGTGCCAGCAGCTCCGGGACTAGCGGGAGTTTCGGCGGGGAGCTGTTTTTT
CASSSGTSGSFGGELFF
>NA|TRBJ1-1|TRBV10-2|NA
TGCGCCAGCAAAGAGGACAGCACTAACACTGAAGCTTTCTTT
CASKEDSTNTEAFF
>NA|TRBJ2-1|TRBV5-1|NA
TGCGCCAGCAGCTTGGTTAAGCGGGTCAGCTCCTACAATGAGCAGTTCTTC
CASSLVKRVSSYNEQFF
>NA|TRBJ2-2|TRBV7-6|NA
TGTGCCGGCCAGCGCCAACCGAACACCGGGGAGCTGTTTTTT
CAGQRQPNTGELFF
>NA|TRBJ1-1|TRBV28|NA
TGTGCCAGCAGTTTCCCCCAGGGCAGGCTCACTGAAGCTTTCTTT
CASSFPQGRLTEAFF
>TRBD1|TRBJ2-7|TRBV6-5|NA
TGTGCCAGCAGCGCATCGGGACAGGGGATCTACGAGCAGTACTTC
CASSASGQGIYEQYF
>TRBD2|TRBJ2-2|TRBV27|once
TGTGCCAGCAGTATTCGCGGGGGCACCGGGGAGCTGTTTTTT
CASSIRGGTGELFF
>NA|TRBJ2-1|TRBV19|NA
TGTGCCAGTAGTCCGCTAGTATCTAATGAGCAGTTCTTC
CASSPLVSNEQFF